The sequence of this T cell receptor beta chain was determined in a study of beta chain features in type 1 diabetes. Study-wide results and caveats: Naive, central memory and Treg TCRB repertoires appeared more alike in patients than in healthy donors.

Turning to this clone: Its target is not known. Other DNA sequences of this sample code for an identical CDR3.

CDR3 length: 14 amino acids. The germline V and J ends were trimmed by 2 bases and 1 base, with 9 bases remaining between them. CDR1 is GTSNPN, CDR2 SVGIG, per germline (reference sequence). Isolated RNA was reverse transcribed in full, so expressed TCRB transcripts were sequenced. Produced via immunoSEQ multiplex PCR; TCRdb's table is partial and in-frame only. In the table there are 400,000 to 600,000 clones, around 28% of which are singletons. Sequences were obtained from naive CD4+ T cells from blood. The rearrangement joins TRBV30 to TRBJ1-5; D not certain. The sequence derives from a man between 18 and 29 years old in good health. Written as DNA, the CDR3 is TGTGCCTGGAGTCGGGGTGGGAGCAATCAGCCCCAGCATTTT. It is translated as CAWSRGGSNQPQHF.